The text below deals with one T cell receptor (beta chain). Its antigen is undetermined. Without any T cell sorting, total RNA was isolated from whole blood. The germline V gene encodes CDR1 KGHSH and CDR2 LQKENI. The CDR3 consists of 15 residues. These data are taken from a study of monozygotic twins with inflammatory bowel disease. Every sample had its cDNA made across eight separate reactions. TCRdb processed the 5' RACE reads again and assigns one entry to each CDR3 protein, with no DNA. Here the sample table reports some 330,000 distinct CDR3 sequences. Study-wide results and caveats: The data did not back a single strong IBD-associated clonotype or signal. People with IBD had fewer clonotypes in common with others than healthy twins did, especially with disease activity.

The gene calls are TRBV18 and TRBJ2-5; TCRdb reports TRBD2, a call that lacks DNA to check it against. This TCR came from a human donor with ulcerative colitis or Crohn's disease, or a healthy co-twin of an affected twin (not recorded which). The source material was blood. The CDR3: CASSPRVEREETQYF.